The 21 T cell receptor beta chains in this list originate from one sample, sequenced in a study of blood T cell repertoires in COVID-19. This table comes from immunoSEQ multiplex PCR, and its TCRdb copy is limited to in-frame clones, with some not included. The sample holds a few hundred thousand clones; more than 80% are singletons and the top ten take 1% to 1.5%. Material for sequencing was peripheral blood. The receptors shown here come from a man aged 35-49 years with acute or convalescent COVID-19.

V usage is TRBV7-9 and J usage is TRBJ1-6, with TRBD1 identical over 7 bases. CDR3 size: 13 residues. Germline CDR1 is SEHNR and CDR2 is FQNEAQ (reference sequence). V lost 8 bases to trimming and J lost 6 bases; unmatched junction nucleotides: 4. The CDR3 region is CASEDRVNSPLHF. For the CDR3, the DNA is TGTGCCAGCGAAGACAGGGTTAATTCACCCCTCCACTTT. Filled out from reference TRBV7-9 and TRBJ1-6, the complete variable domain reads DTGVSQNPRHKITKRGQNVTFRCDPISEHNRLYWYRQTLGQGPEFLTYFQNEAQLEKSRLLSDRFSAERPKGSFSTLEIQRTEQGDSAMYLCASEDRVNSPLHFGNGTRLTVT.

The V gene is TRBV6-5, the J gene TRBJ1-1, with TRBD1 as a possible D gene (5 bases). The CDR3 sequence is 12 residues long. Trimming took off 7 bases at V and 6 bases at J, with 12 bases between the two ends. Germline loops: CDR1 MNHEY, CDR2 SVGAGI. The CDR3 protein is CASTNGGPEAFF. In nucleotides, the CDR3 is TGTGCCAGCACTAACGGGGGACCTGAAGCTTTCTTT.

Turning to this clone: Different DNA sequences within this sample yield the same CDR3. The rearrangement links TRBV28 to TRBJ2-7; D is possibly TRBD1 (5 bases). V shed 3 bases and J shed 2 bases, with 8 bases lying between them. This CDR3 region has 13 residues. Germline V gene lookup returns CDR1 MDHEN and CDR2 SYDVKM. For the CDR3, the DNA is TGTGCCAGCAGTTTGGGGCAGACCTACGAGCAGTACTTC. This translates into CASSLGQTYEQYF. Full variable domain (missing parts from reference TRBV28 and TRBJ2-7): DVKVTQSSRYLVKRTGEKVFLECVQDMDHENMFWYRQDPGLGLRLIYFSYDVKMKEKGDIPEGYSVSREKKERFSLILESASTNQTSMYLCASSLGQTYEQYFGPGTRLTVT.

This chain joins TRBV7-8 and TRBJ1-1; 10 bases are a match to TRBD1. This CDR3 region has 16 residues. Trimming removed 4 bases from V and 5 bases from J; junction bases left unmatched: 10. Germline V gives CDR1 SGHVS, CDR2 FQNEAQ. CDR3 residues: CASSSLGTGERTEAFF. CDR3 DNA: TGTGCCAGCAGCTCTTTAGGGACAGGGGAGAGGACTGAAGCTTTCTTT.

The chain employs TRBV12-1 and TRBJ1-5; the table's D call, TRBD1, was not checked against the DNA. TRBV12-1 is a documented pseudogene. The length of the CDR3 is 14 residues. CDR3 DNA: TGTGCCAGCAGCTTTGGAATCAGGGATCAGCCCCAGCATTTT. Translating it yields CASSFGIRDQPQHF.

The chain links TRBV5-4 to TRBJ2-2; no definite D call. Trimming took off 1 base at V and 4 bases at J, with 5 bases between the two ends. The CDR3 totals 13 residues. Germline CDR1 is SGHNT and CDR2 is YYREEE (reference sequence). The CDR3 DNA follows: TGTGCCAGCAGCTTGACTGGCACCGGGGAGCTGTTTTTT. Protein product: CASSLTGTGELFF.

Only a few counts were recorded for this clone. The same CDR3 can be traced to other DNA sequences in this sample. The CDR3 spells CAWSGGYEQYF. CDR3 sequence (DNA): TGTGCCTGGAGTGGAGGGTACGAGCAGTACTTC. The rearrangement joins TRBV30 to TRBJ2-7; possible D gene TRBD2, 5 bases. The germline V gene encodes CDR1 GTSNPN and CDR2 SVGIG (reference sequence). The CDR3 length is 11 residues. Trimming removed 1 base at V and 4 bases at J, with 5 bases between.

This chain connects TRBV4-3 to TRBJ2-7; tentative D call: TRBD1 (6 bases). This CDR3 region has 15 residues. The V end lost 1 base, the J end lost 5 bases, and 15 bases lay between the germline ends. From germline, CDR1 is LGHNA and CDR2 YSLEER. Here the CDR3 reads CASSQVPDRSHEQYF. The CDR3 DNA reads as TGCGCCAGCAGCCAAGTCCCCGACAGGTCCCACGAGCAGTACTTC.

The chain recombines TRBV7-2 with TRBJ2-7; 7 nucleotides agree with TRBD1. The CDR3 length is 15 residues. Trimming at V came to 3 bases and at J to 6 bases, leaving 11 bases not matched to a gene. Germline CDR1 is SGHTA and CDR2 is FQGNSA. As DNA, the CDR3 is TGTGCCAGCAGCTTGACCGGGACAGTTGGATCCGAGCAGTACTTC. Translating gives CASSLTGTVGSEQYF. The entire variable domain, with the rest obtained from reference TRBV7-2 and TRBJ2-7, is as follows: GAGVSQSPSNKVTEKGKDVELRCDPISGHTALYWYRQSLGQGLEFLIYFQGNSAPDKSGLPSDRFSAERTGGSVSTLTIQRTQQEDSAVYLCASSLTGTVGSEQYFGPGTRLTVT.

The chain combines TRBV12-5 with TRBJ2-5, with D possibly matching TRBD1 (5 bases). The CDR3 runs 11 residues. Trimming pared 6 bases from V and 5 bases from J, leaving 7 bases between. Looked up from germline, CDR1 is LGHNT and CDR2 is FRNRAP. CDR3: CASGQDETQYF. Here the CDR3 DNA reads TGTGCTAGTGGACAGGACGAGACCCAGTACTTC.

DNA of the CDR3: TGTGCCAGCAGAGGTCTCAGGGGCGGCGGGGAGCTGTTTTTT. Translating gives CASRGLRGGGELFF. This rearrangement joins TRBV2 to TRBJ2-2; a possible D gene is TRBD1 (6 bases). Per the germline V gene, CDR1 is SNHLY and CDR2 is FYNNEI. There are 14 residues in the CDR3. The V gene lost 6 bases and the J gene lost 7 bases, with 15 bases spanning the gap.

The J gene is TRBJ1-1, the V gene TRBV7-2, with TRBD1 matching over 7 bases. The V segment lost 5 bases and the J segment 5 bases; nucleotides outside the gene matches: 11. This CDR3 is 15 amino acids long. In germline, CDR1 is SGHTA, CDR2 FQGNSA. The CDR3 bases are TGTGCCAGCAGCCATTTACAGGGGCTAGAAACTGAAGCTTTCTTT. Residues: CASSHLQGLETEAFF.

The chain is built from TRBV28 and TRBJ1-1; D gene unclear. With 2 bases removed from V and 4 bases from J, the gap between germline ends came to 8 bases. CDR1 is MDHEN and CDR2 is SYDVKM in the germline V gene. The CDR3 covers 13 residues. The CDR3 bases are TGTGCCAGCAGTTTACCCTGGAGCACTGAAGCTTTCTTT. It specifies CASSLPWSTEAFF. Supplemented by reference TRBV28 and TRBJ1-1, the full variable domain reads DVKVTQSSRYLVKRTGEKVFLECVQDMDHENMFWYRQDPGLGLRLIYFSYDVKMKEKGDIPEGYSVSREKKERFSLILESASTNQTSMYLCASSLPWSTEAFFGQGTRLTVV.

This chain links TRBV28 with TRBJ1-4, with 9 positions matching TRBD1. The CDR3 loop spans 15 amino acids. Per the germline V gene, CDR1 is MDHEN and CDR2 is SYDVKM. The V gene end was trimmed by 5 bases and the J gene end by 4 bases; junction bases not matched to a gene: 5. The CDR3 protein is CASSQRDRDNEKLFF. The CDR3 nucleotides are TGTGCCAGCAGTCAACGGGACAGGGATAATGAAAAACTGTTTTTT.

V and J are TRBV6-1 and TRBJ1-2, with a weak D call TRBD1 (6 bases). The germline gives CDR1 MNHNS, CDR2 SASEGT. This CDR3 is built from 13 residues. The V and J ends lost 2 bases and 8 bases respectively, with 12 bases between them. The CDR3 loop reads CASSEPGAPGYTF. The DNA for the CDR3 is TGTGCCAGCAGTGAACCAGGGGCCCCCGGCTACACCTTC.

V is TRBV10-1 and J is TRBJ2-3, with D maybe TRBD2 (8 bases). The germline V gene encodes CDR1 WNHNN and CDR2 SYGVQD (reference sequence). Trimming shortened V by 9 bases and J by 5 bases, and 18 bases separated the two germline ends. This CDR3 is 14 amino acids long. As DNA, the CDR3 is TGCGCCAGTCGGGACAGCGGGAGCGGAGATACGCAGTATTTT. It codes for CASRDSGSGDTQYF.

The chain recombines TRBV27 with TRBJ1-1; 9 nucleotides match TRBD1. V gave up 3 bases and J gave up 3 bases; unmatched junction bases: 11. The CDR3 is made up of 17 amino acids. Germline loops: CDR1 MNHEY, CDR2 SMNVEV (reference sequence). The CDR3 DNA reads as TGTGCCAGCAGTTTTCCTCGGGACAGGGAAGGGGACACTGAAGCTTTCTTT. Residues: CASSFPRDREGDTEAFF.

The chain employs TRBV19 and TRBJ2-3; 7 bases line up with TRBD1. The trim removed 9 bases at V and 2 bases at J, leaving 8 bases unmatched. CDR1 and CDR2 from the germline V gene are LNHDA and SQIVND (reference sequence). This CDR3 has 14 amino acids. DNA for the CDR3: TGTGCCAGCGCCCCAGGGGGAAACACAGATACGCAGTATTTT. It yields the protein CASAPGGNTDTQYF. The full variable domain, its missing parts supplied by reference TRBV19 and TRBJ2-3, is DGGITQSPKYLFRKEGQNVTLSCEQNLNHDAMYWYRQDPGQGLRLIYYSQIVNDFQKGDIAEGYSVSREKKESFPLTVTSAQKNPTAFYLCASAPGGNTDTQYFGPGTRLTVL.

The rearrangement uses TRBV9 and TRBJ2-7, with D hard to call. Trimming cost V 0 bases and J 3 bases, with 10 bases left between them. Germline-derived CDR1 and CDR2 are SGDLS and YYNGEE. This CDR3 spans 14 amino acids. The CDR3, as DNA: TGTGCCAGCAGCGTAGGGCCTCCCCTCTACGAGCAGTACTTC. This gives the protein CASSVGPPLYEQYF.

This chain joins TRBV7-2 and TRBJ1-5; weak D call: TRBD1 (6 bases). Germline CDR1 and CDR2: SGHTA and FQGNSA. The CDR3 spans 16 residues. V was shortened by 6 bases and J by 0 bases, with 15 bases between the two germline ends. CDR3 region: CASSPGQIYSNQPQHF. In nucleotides, the CDR3 is TGTGCCAGCAGTCCTGGACAGATCTATAGCAATCAGCCCCAGCATTTT.

This chain uses TRBV11-1 with TRBJ2-2; the D gene is possibly TRBD2 (6 bases). Germline V CDR1 and CDR2: SGHAT, FQDESV (reference sequence). The CDR3 sequence is 14 residues long. Trimming removed 5 bases at V and 3 bases at J, with 10 bases between. CDR3 nucleotides: TGTGCCAGCAGCCGAACGGGGGACACCGGGGAGCTGTTTTTT. This gives the protein CASSRTGDTGELFF.